These 13 T cell receptor beta chains share one sample of origin, sequenced in a study of blood T cell repertoires in COVID-19. Using immunoSEQ multiplex PCR, the repertoire was profiled, and TCRdb retains in-frame clones only, with some absent. The sample consists of fewer than 250,000 clones, about nine tenths of them appearing once. Input material: PBMCs or T cells enriched from blood (not recorded which). The receptor set was obtained from a man in his fifties who had been exposed to COVID-19.

The rearrangement joins TRBV10-3 to TRBJ2-1; TRBD1 aligns across 9 bases. Germline assignment: CDR1 ENHRY and CDR2 SYGVKD. The CDR3 is 17 residues long. Trimming removed 6 bases from V and 3 bases from J; junction bases left unmatched: 12. CDR3: CAISPFPGQGYYNEQFF. CDR3 bases: TGTGCCATCAGCCCCTTCCCGGGACAGGGTTACTACAATGAGCAGTTCTTC.

V usage is TRBV14 and J usage is TRBJ2-1, with 8 positions matching TRBD2. The germline V gene has CDR1 SGHDN and CDR2 FVKESK. The CDR3 is 19 residues long. Losses at the gene ends were 3 bases for V and 0 bases for J; bases not matched to a gene: 13. As DNA, the CDR3 is TGTGCCAGCAGCCAGTTGCCACTCCTAGCGGGCGGCTCCTACAATGAGCAGTTCTTC. Encoded protein: CASSQLPLLAGGSYNEQFF.

This clone was picked up many times. The rearrangement links TRBV5-6 to TRBJ1-2; 7 positions agree with TRBD1. This CDR3 is built from 14 residues. V trimming: 5 bases; J trimming: 3 bases; junction bases outside the gene matches: 7. CDR1 and CDR2 (germline): SGHDT, YYEEEE. CDR3 sequence (DNA): TGTGCCAGCAGTAACGTAGACAGGGACTATGGCTACACCTTC. This codes for CASSNVDRDYGYTF.

The chain uses TRBV5-1 and TRBJ1-5; 9 positions match TRBD1. CDR3 length: 15 amino acids. Germline loops: CDR1 SGHRS, CDR2 YFSETQ. Trimming removed 4 bases from V and 3 bases from J; junction bases left unmatched: 5. The CDR3 nucleotides are TGCGCCAGCAGCCCGGGACAGGGTCTCAATCAGCCCCAGCATTTT. Translation: CASSPGQGLNQPQHF. The full variable domain, completed using reference TRBV5-1 and TRBJ1-5, is KAGVTQTPRYLIKTRGQQVTLSCSPISGHRSVSWYQQTPGQGLQFLFEYFSETQRNKGNFPGRFSGRQFSNSRSEMNVSTLELGDSALYLCASSPGQGLNQPQHFGDGTRLSIL.

The rearrangement uses TRBV13 and TRBJ1-1, with TRBD1 matching 9 bases. Per the germline V gene, CDR1 is PRHDT and CDR2 is FYEKMQ (reference sequence). This CDR3 is 17 amino acids long. V lost 0 bases, J lost 6 bases, and 11 bases stayed unmatched. CDR3 nucleotides: TGTGCCAGCAGCTTAGGCCCCCCCACAGGGGGCAACGCTGAAGCTTTCTTT. Translated, it gives CASSLGPPTGGNAEAFF.

This chain connects TRBV5-1 to TRBJ1-3; 11 bases agree with TRBD1. CDR3 length: 16 residues. V trimming: 4 bases; J trimming: 0 bases; junction bases outside the gene matches: 3. CDR1 SGHRS and CDR2 YFSETQ come from the germline V gene. The CDR3 protein is CASSRTGGSSGNTIYF. CDR3 DNA: TGCGCCAGCAGCAGGACAGGGGGCTCCTCTGGAAACACCATATATTTT.

This rearrangement joins TRBV7-2 to TRBJ1-4; weak D call: TRBD1 (6 bases). Germline V CDR1 and CDR2: SGHTA, FQGNSA. The CDR3 totals 16 residues. Trimming removed 4 bases at V and 3 bases at J, with 15 bases between. The CDR3 reads CASSSRGPLANEKLFF. The CDR3 coding sequence is TGTGCCAGCAGCTCCAGGGGCCCCCTGGCTAATGAAAAACTGTTTTTT.

To note about this clone: The same CDR3 can be traced to other DNA sequences in this sample. This sequence joins TRBV9 and TRBJ2-2; the D is unclear. Trimming left V 0 bases short and J 5 bases short, with 5 bases between. CDR1 and CDR2 (germline): SGDLS, YYNGEE. The CDR3 runs to 13 residues. CDR3 region: CASSVDFTGELFF. The CDR3 nucleotides read TGTGCCAGCAGCGTAGACTTTACCGGGGAGCTGTTTTTT.

In DNA form, the CDR3 reads TGTGCCACCAAGAGGGACTCAAATTATAATTCACCCCTCCACTTT. Amino acids: CATKRDSNYNSPLHF. The chain has TRBV2 and TRBJ1-6, with D perhaps matching TRBD1 (5 bases). The germline V gene encodes CDR1 SNHLY and CDR2 FYNNEI. The V and J ends lost 10 bases and 4 bases respectively, with 17 bases between them. The CDR3 is made up of 15 amino acids.

V and J are TRBV18 and TRBJ1-1, with D perhaps TRBD1 (5 bases). Germline loops: CDR1 KGHSH, CDR2 LQKENI. V lost 4 bases, J lost 3 bases, and 15 bases lay in between. CDR3 size: 15 residues. The CDR3 sequence is CASSLAGGKDTEAFF. CDR3 coding DNA: TGTGCCAGCTCACTGGCCGGGGGTAAGGACACTGAAGCTTTCTTT.

This clone was seen more than once but under ten times. The chain couples TRBV18 to TRBJ2-2; unclear D gene. Trimming pared 6 bases from V and 0 bases from J, leaving 8 bases between. Germline V lookup: CDR1 KGHSH, CDR2 LQKENI. CDR3 length equals 14 residues. CDR3 protein: CASSSVTNTGELFF. CDR3 in DNA: TGTGCCAGCTCCTCGGTCACGAACACCGGGGAGCTGTTTTTT.

The genes are TRBV19 and TRBJ2-5, with TRBD2 matching 8 bases. J was trimmed by 3 bases and V by 3 bases; bases with no gene match: 9. The CDR3 runs 16 residues. Germline loops: CDR1 LNHDA, CDR2 SQIVND (reference sequence). The CDR3 DNA sequence: TGTGCCAGTAGTATTGGCGGGGGGCCCCACAAAGAGACCCAGTACTTC. Translated: CASSIGGGPHKETQYF.

V is TRBV5-1 and J is TRBJ2-3; 7 bases fit TRBD2. Germline CDR1 is SGHRS and CDR2 is YFSETQ. This CDR3 has 13 residues. V was clipped by 4 bases and J by 4 bases; unmatched bases: 3. This CDR3 reads CASSAGASDTQYF. CDR3 in DNA: TGCGCCAGCAGCGCGGGAGCTTCAGATACGCAGTATTTT. Together with reference TRBV5-1 and TRBJ2-3, the CDR3 gives the full variable domain: KAGVTQTPRYLIKTRGQQVTLSCSPISGHRSVSWYQQTPGQGLQFLFEYFSETQRNKGNFPGRFSGRQFSNSRSEMNVSTLELGDSALYLCASSAGASDTQYFGPGTRLTVL.